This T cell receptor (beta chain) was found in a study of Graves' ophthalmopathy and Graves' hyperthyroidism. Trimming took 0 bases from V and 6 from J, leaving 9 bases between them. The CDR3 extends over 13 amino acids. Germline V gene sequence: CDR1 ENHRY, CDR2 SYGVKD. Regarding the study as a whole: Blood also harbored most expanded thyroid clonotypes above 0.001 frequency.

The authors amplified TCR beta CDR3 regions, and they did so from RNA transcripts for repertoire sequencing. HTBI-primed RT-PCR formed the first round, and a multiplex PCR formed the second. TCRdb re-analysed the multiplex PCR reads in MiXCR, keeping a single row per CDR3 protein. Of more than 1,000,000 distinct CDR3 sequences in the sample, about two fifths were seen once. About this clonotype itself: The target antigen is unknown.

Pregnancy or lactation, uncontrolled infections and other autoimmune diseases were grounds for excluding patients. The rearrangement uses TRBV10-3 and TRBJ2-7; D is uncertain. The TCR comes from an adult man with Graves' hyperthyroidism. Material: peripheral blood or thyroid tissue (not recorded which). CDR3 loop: CAISESQRSEQYF. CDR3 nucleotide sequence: TGTGCCATCAGTGAGTCCCAAAGGAGCGAGCAGTACTTC.